The clone carrying this T cell receptor (beta chain) has just a few counts. Different DNA sequences within this sample yield the same CDR3. The data are from a study of control samples from healthy donors and cancer patients. The protocol was immunoSEQ multiplex PCR, while the TCRdb copy is restricted to in-frame clones and leaves out a portion. The sample has about 160,000 clones; about 94% are singletons. The germline V gene has CDR1 LNHDA and CDR2 SQIVND (reference sequence). The ends were cut back, 1 base at V and 10 bases at J, with 5 bases in the middle. The CDR3 has 11 residues. The sequence derives from a woman between 40 and 55 years old in good health. The chain couples TRBV19 to TRBJ2-1; D unresolved. Sample: blood. The CDR3, as DNA: TGTGCCAGTAGTATAGGGCTGGAGCAGTTCTTC. Translation: CASSIGLEQFF.